A selection of T cell receptor beta chains follows, all from one sample in a study of shared clonotypes between healthy human individuals. TCRdb's table, derived via immunoSEQ multiplex PCR, lists solely in-frame clones and lacks some. The profile shows around 440,000 clones, approximately 77% of them singletons. Sequencing was done on a sample of PBMCs. Every receptor here comes from a woman in her 40s in good health. Some clones in this sample may be carry-over from other donors' samples. Each CDR3 is given with its conserved first and last residue. D genes are given only for firm matches. Clone sizes are given selectively: once, few, many, or a class where the clone is expanded.

TRBV5-4	-	TRBJ2-7	-	TGTGCCAGCAGCTTTCAAGGGCAGGGTTGGTACGAGCAGTACTTC	CASSFQGQGWYEQYF
TRBV29-1	-	TRBJ2-3	-	TGCAGCGTTGAATCGTCCGGGACTCCGGGGCCGACAGATACGCAGTATTTT	CSVESSGTPGPTDTQYF
TRBV4-2	-	TRBJ2-1	-	TGTGCCAGCAGCCAGAACGCTAGAGGCCACAATGAGCAGTTCTTC	CASSQNARGHNEQFF
TRBV28	-	TRBJ1-5	few	TGTGCCAGCAGTTTAGCGGGCTTTAGCAATCAGCCCCAGCATTTT	CASSLAGFSNQPQHF
TRBV7-8	-	TRBJ1-6	-	TGTGCCAGCAGTCAAGGTTGGGGGAATTCACCCCTCCACTTT	CASSQGWGNSPLHF
TRBV5-1	TRBD2	TRBJ2-7	-	TGCGCCAGCAGCGGAGGGACTAGCGGGAGGAATACCTACGAGCAGTACTTC	CASSGGTSGRNTYEQYF
TRBV5-4	-	TRBJ1-2	-	TGTGCCAGCAGCTTTGGGCTGAGCTATGGCTACACCTTC	CASSFGLSYGYTF
TRBV7-6	TRBD2	TRBJ2-5	-	TGTGCCAGCAGCTGGACTAGCGGGAGGCAAGAGACCCAGTACTTC	CASSWTSGRQETQYF
TRBV2	TRBD1	TRBJ1-4	-	TGTGCCAGCAGTACAGGGGCTAATGAAAAACTGTTTTTT	CASSTGANEKLFF
TRBV30	-	TRBJ2-7	-	TGTGCCTGGACCCCTCTCCCCTACTACGAGCAGTACTTC	CAWTPLPYYEQYF
TRBV5-4	-	TRBJ2-5	-	TGTGCCAGCAGCTTGGCGGGGTCCCAAGAGACCCAGTACTTC	CASSLAGSQETQYF
TRBV19	-	TRBJ1-6	few	TGTGCCAGTAGTGGGGCGCCTTCTAATTCACCCCTCCACTTT	CASSGAPSNSPLHF
TRBV30	TRBD1	TRBJ1-1	-	TGTGCCTGGAGCCGGGACAGGGGGTTCGCTGAAGCTTTCTTT	CAWSRDRGFAEAFF
TRBV6-1	TRBD2	TRBJ2-1	many	TGTGCCAGCAGTGATGGTCTAGCGGATTACAATGAGCAGTTCTTC	CASSDGLADYNEQFF
TRBV7-9	TRBD1	TRBJ1-2	-	TGTGCCAGCAGCACAACGGGACAGCGACTTAACTATGGCTACACCTTC	CASSTTGQRLNYGYTF
TRBV18	TRBD1	TRBJ2-3	-	TGTGCCAGCTCACCACCGGAGGGACAGGCAACAGATACGCAGTATTTT	CASSPPEGQATDTQYF
TRBV2	-	TRBJ1-4	-	TGTGCCAGCAGGGGGACAATAGTTGCAACTAATGAAAAACTGTTTTTT	CASRGTIVATNEKLFF
TRBV29-1	-	TRBJ2-1	once	TGCAGCGTTGAAGCGGAATCCTACAATGAGCAGTTCTTC	CSVEAESYNEQFF
TRBV5-1	-	TRBJ2-2	-	TGCGCCAGCGGGTTCCGTGAGGGGAATGGCGGGGAGCTGTTTTTT	CASGFREGNGGELFF
TRBV5-4	TRBD2	TRBJ2-1	few	TGTGCCAGCAGCTCGGGACTAGCGGGAGGGCCTCAGTTCTTC	CASSSGLAGGPQFF
TRBV7-5	-	TRBJ2-2	-	TGTGCCAGAAGCGACCTACCGGGAGAGAGGACCGGGGAGCTGTTTTTT	CARSDLPGERTGELFF
TRBV10-3	-	TRBJ2-2	many	TGTGCCATCATGTCAGGGAACACCGGGGAGCTGTTTTTT	CAIMSGNTGELFF
TRBV11-2	TRBD1	TRBJ2-3	-	TGTGCCAGCAGCCTCGGACAGGGCGGAACAGATACGCAGTATTTT	CASSLGQGGTDTQYF
TRBV2	TRBD1	TRBJ1-1	-	TGTGCCAGCAGTTCTGACAGGGGGACTGAAGCTTTCTTT	CASSSDRGTEAFF
TRBV4-3	-	TRBJ2-7	-	TGCGCCAGCAGCCAAGATTCCGGACCCTACGAGCAGTACTTC	CASSQDSGPYEQYF
TRBV4-2	TRBD2	TRBJ2-1	-	TGTGCCAGCAGCCAAGCGGAAGCGGGAGTAAATGAGCAGTTCTTC	CASSQAEAGVNEQFF
TRBV9	-	TRBJ2-7	-	TGTGCCAGCAGCGTAGCCAAGGACGGTGCCTACGAGCAGTACTTC	CASSVAKDGAYEQYF
TRBV4-1	-	TRBJ1-5	-	TGCGCCAGCAGCCAAATGGGCAGGGCAAGCAATCAGCCCCAGCATTTT	CASSQMGRASNQPQHF
TRBV4-1	TRBD1	TRBJ1-1	-	TGCGCCAGCAGCCACAGACCGGGACAGAAACAGCGGGGCACTGAAGCTTTCTTT	CASSHRPGQKQRGTEAFF
TRBV4-2	-	TRBJ2-7	many	TGTGCCAGCAGCCAAAGCTACGAGCAGTACTTC	CASSQSYEQYF
TRBV10-3	-	TRBJ2-7	-	TGTGCCATCGCACCGACAGGCCCCTTTGGCTACGAGCAGTACTTC	CAIAPTGPFGYEQYF
TRBV28	-	TRBJ2-6	-	TGTGCCAGCAGTCCGTTACGGAGGGCCAACGTCCTGACTTTC	CASSPLRRANVLTF
TRBV28	TRBD2	TRBJ2-1	-	TGTGCCAGCAGTATACTAGCGGGAGGTTTCAATGAGCAGTTCTTC	CASSILAGGFNEQFF
TRBV19	-	TRBJ2-2	many	TGTGCCAGTAGTACGACTCCGAACACCGGGGAGCTGTTTTTT	CASSTTPNTGELFF
TRBV27	-	TRBJ2-4	-	TGTGCCAGCAGTTTAGGAGACAAAAACATTCAGTACTTC	CASSLGDKNIQYF
TRBV6-5	-	TRBJ1-1	-	TGTGCCAGCAGCTTCACATGGCCGGGTTCTGAAGCTTTCTTT	CASSFTWPGSEAFF
TRBV14	-	TRBJ1-2	-	TGTGCCAGCAGCCGAACAGGGTTCTATGGCTACACCTTC	CASSRTGFYGYTF
TRBV6-5	-	TRBJ2-1	-	TGTGCCAGCACTTACCAGGGAAACTTCTACAATGAGCAGTTCTTC	CASTYQGNFYNEQFF
TRBV10-3	-	TRBJ2-4	-	TGTGCCATCAGTGAGTCTTCCCAGGGTGCGAGAAACATTCAGTACTTC	CAISESSQGARNIQYF